The 11 T cell receptor beta chains presented below share a single source sample, sequenced in a study of T cells after posttransplantation cyclophosphamide. Treatment was busulfan-fludarabine conditioning, a marrow graft, and cyclophosphamide on days +3 and +4. Profiling relied on immunoSEQ multiplex PCR, and the TCRdb table lists in-frame clones only, not all of them. The data contain some 8,000 clones, approximately 87% of them singletons. This specimen consisted of CD4+ T cells sorted from blood, obtained approximately 45 months after allogeneic stem cell transplant with posttransplant cyclophosphamide. Receptor source: a female patient aged 50 to 60 who received an allogeneic stem cell transplant from a related donor, was CMV-positive, and had no GVHD. These T cells may partly come from the graft donor.

In nucleotides, the CDR3 is TGTGCCTGGAGTGGGGGGGTGCGAACTGAAGCTTTCTTT. It translates to CAWSGGVRTEAFF. This chain uses TRBV30 with TRBJ1-1; TRBD1 is a possible D gene (5 bases). Germline assignment: CDR1 GTSNPN and CDR2 SVGIG (reference sequence). The CDR3 loop spans 13 amino acids. The V and J ends lost 1 base and 5 bases respectively, with 11 bases between them.

The chain has TRBV5-4 and TRBJ2-1; 7 nucleotides agree with TRBD1. The length of the CDR3 is 16 residues. The germline CDR1 and CDR2 sequences are SGHNT and YYREEE (reference sequence). V shed 6 bases, J shed 1 base, and the junction held 10 bases outside the gene matches. This chain's CDR3 is CASKDRARESYNEQFF. DNA of the CDR3: TGTGCCAGCAAAGACAGGGCCCGAGAGTCCTACAATGAGCAGTTCTTC. Together with reference TRBV5-4 and TRBJ2-1, the CDR3 gives the full variable domain: ETGVTQSPTHLIKTRGQQVTLRCSSQSGHNTVSWYQQALGQGPQFIFQYYREEENGRGNFPPRFSGLQFPNYSSELNVNALELDDSALYLCASKDRARESYNEQFFGPGTRLTVL.

V and J are TRBV6-5 and TRBJ1-2, with D perhaps matching TRBD1 (6 bases). V was pared by 8 bases and J by 3 bases, with 10 bases between. The CDR3 contains 12 residues. CDR1 and CDR2 from the germline V gene are MNHEY and SVGAGI. The CDR3, as DNA: TGTGCCAGCTCCGGGACATACTATGGCTACACCTTC. Translating gives CASSGTYYGYTF.

The J gene is TRBJ2-2, the V gene TRBV11-2, with 8 bases matching TRBD1. After removal of 5 bases from V and 6 bases from J, the junction contained 8 bases not matched to a gene. Germline V gene lookup returns CDR1 SGHAT and CDR2 FQNNGV. CDR3 length: 15 residues. The CDR3 spells CASSPRQGSAGELFF. In nucleotides, the CDR3 is TGTGCCAGCAGCCCCCGACAGGGGTCAGCCGGGGAGCTGTTTTTT.

This rearrangement joins TRBV7-9 to TRBJ2-1; TRBD2 is a possible D gene (5 bases). V was cut by 2 bases and J by 6 bases, with 20 bases left in between. CDR1 and CDR2 (germline): SEHNR, FQNEAQ (reference sequence). This CDR3 is 17 amino acids long. The CDR3 bases are TGTGCCAGCAGCTTATTTCGGGGTGTCTACCGTACCAATGAGCAGTTCTTC. Translation gives CASSLFRGVYRTNEQFF.

The V gene is TRBV28, the J gene TRBJ1-3; unclear D gene. V shed 3 bases and J shed 4 bases, with 7 bases lying between them. The CDR3 runs to 13 residues. The germline V gene has CDR1 MDHEN and CDR2 SYDVKM. The CDR3 DNA reads as TGTGCCAGCAGTTTCCCGCAGGGAAACACCATATATTTT. This gives the protein CASSFPQGNTIYF.

The chain has TRBV7-9 and TRBJ2-3; tentatively, D is TRBD2 (6 bases). Between the trimmed V and J ends, which lost 3 bases and 1 base, there was a span of 8 bases. Germline V gene lookup returns CDR1 SEHNR and CDR2 FQNEAQ (reference sequence). The CDR3 is made up of 14 amino acids. The DNA of the CDR3 is TGTGCCAGCAGCTTTGGCGGGGGCACAGATACGCAGTATTTT. This translates into CASSFGGGTDTQYF.

The DNA of the CDR3 is TGTGCCAGCAGTGTGGGGCGCAATCAGCCCCAGCATTTT. Translating gives CASSVGRNQPQHF. This chain uses TRBV6-1 with TRBJ1-5; D is possibly TRBD1 (5 bases). This CDR3 has 13 residues. The V gene's germline CDR1 is MNHNS and CDR2 SASEGT. V gave up 4 bases and J gave up 2 bases, with 6 bases separating them.

The V call is TRBV6-1, the J call TRBJ1-1; 9 bases agree with TRBD1. This CDR3 contains 18 residues. Germline assignment: CDR1 MNHNS and CDR2 SASEGT. With 4 bases clipped from V and 4 bases from J, the junction kept 16 bases outside the gene matches. The DNA of the CDR3 is TGTGCCAGCAGTGCCGGGACAGGGTTTCCCCGGAAGAGCACTGAAGCTTTCTTT. Translating gives CASSAGTGFPRKSTEAFF.

In DNA, the CDR3 is TGTGCCAGCAGCCCCCCCCTTTATCGAGTCCAGAACACCGGGGAGCTGTTTTTT. Protein product: CASSPPLYRVQNTGELFF. This chain uses TRBV7-7 with TRBJ2-2; D gene uncertain. Germline assignment: CDR1 SSHAT and CDR2 FNYEAQ (reference sequence). Trimming took off 5 bases at V and 1 base at J, with 20 bases between the two ends. The CDR3 is 18 amino acids.

This chain connects TRBV7-8 to TRBJ2-1; 7 bases line up with TRBD2. V gave up 4 bases and J gave up 1 base; unmatched junction bases: 7. This CDR3 has 16 residues. The germline V gene has CDR1 SGHVS and CDR2 FQNEAQ. The CDR3 nucleotides are TGTGCCAGCAGCTCCCTGGCGGGAGTATCCTACAATGAGCAGTTCTTC. It yields the protein CASSSLAGVSYNEQFF.